This entry lists 11 T cell receptor beta chains sequenced from one sample in a study of shared clonotypes between healthy human individuals. Using immunoSEQ multiplex PCR, the repertoire was profiled, and TCRdb retains in-frame clones only, with some absent. The top ten clones hold around 2% of a sample with 740,000 or so clones, around 73% of them seen once. The sample was memory CD4+ T cells sorted from blood. Sample subset: CD45RA-negative fraction. These receptors all come from a woman in her 30s in good health.

The chain has TRBV5-1 and TRBJ1-2, with a weak D call TRBD1 (5 bases). Trimming took 2 bases from V and 4 from J, leaving 12 bases between them. This CDR3 has 14 amino acids. Germline lookup yields CDR1 SGHRS and CDR2 YFSETQ. CDR3 bases: TGCGCCAGCAGCTTAGAGCCGGGGCGCTATGGCTACACCTTC. Its translation: CASSLEPGRYGYTF.

This rearrangement joins TRBV18 to TRBJ1-2, with D possibly TRBD1 on 5 matching bases. V shed 2 bases and J shed 4 bases, with 11 bases lying between them. The CDR3 is 14 residues long. Germline V gives CDR1 KGHSH, CDR2 LQKENI. CDR3 bases: TGTGCCAGCTCACCAACGGGGGAAAGCTATGGCTACACCTTC. This sequence encodes CASSPTGESYGYTF. Together with reference TRBV18 and TRBJ1-2, the CDR3 gives the full variable domain: NAGVMQNPRHLVRRRGQEARLRCSPMKGHSHVYWYRQLPEEGLKFMVYLQKENIIDESGMPKERFSAEFPKEGPSILRIQQVVRGDSAAYFCASSPTGESYGYTFGSGTRLTVV.

V usage is TRBV11-1 and J usage is TRBJ1-2; unclear D gene. The CDR3 runs to 15 residues. CDR1 SGHAT and CDR2 FQDESV come from the germline V gene (reference sequence). V lost 6 bases to trimming and J lost 6 bases, with 20 bases between them. CDR3 nucleotide sequence: TGTGCCAGCAGTCCCTGGGAGGACCCGCTGAATGGCTACACCTTC. Translating gives CASSPWEDPLNGYTF.

This clone has only a few counts. The gene calls are TRBV1 and TRBJ2-3. TRBV1 has pseudogene status. The CDR3 contains 16 residues. The CDR3 loop is CTSSPERQTCTDTQYF. The CDR3 DNA is TGCACCAGCAGCCCAGAACGGCAGACCTGCACAGATACGCAGTATTTT.

CDR3 nucleotides: TGTGCCAGTAGTTACGACAGGGGTAACGGTCAGCCCCAGCATTTT. Encoded protein: CASSYDRGNGQPQHF. The genes are TRBV19 and TRBJ1-5; 8 positions agree with TRBD1. The CDR3 sequence is 15 residues long. V shed 5 bases and J 6 bases; nucleotides not matched to a gene: 9. CDR1 is LNHDA and CDR2 is SQIVND in the germline V gene (reference sequence).

The V and J genes are TRBV2 and TRBJ2-2; D is perhaps TRBD1 (5 bases). V gave up 5 bases and J gave up 8 bases, with 18 bases separating them. Germline-derived CDR1 and CDR2 are SNHLY and FYNNEI. This CDR3 has 15 amino acids. This chain's CDR3 is CASSKTTTTGGELFF. In DNA form, the CDR3 reads TGTGCCAGCAGTAAAACTACAACAACAGGAGGGGAGCTGTTTTTT.

J is TRBJ2-7 and V is TRBV29-1, with 7 bases fitting TRBD1. The germline gives CDR1 SQVTM, CDR2 ANQGSEA. This CDR3 is built from 12 residues. The junction had 4 bases not matched to a gene; V was cut back by 6 bases and J by 2 bases. The CDR3 DNA reads TGCAGCGTAGGACAGGTAACCTACGAGCAGTACTTC. It translates to CSVGQVTYEQYF.

V and J are TRBV4-1 and TRBJ1-2; D uncertain. V was pared by 0 bases and J by 4 bases, with 9 bases between. Per germline, CDR1 MGHRA and CDR2 YSYEKL. The CDR3 totals 14 residues. CDR3 bases: TGCGCCAGCAGCCAAGATGGCATTCTCTATGGCTACACCTTC. Protein: CASSQDGILYGYTF.

This clone came up many times. The CDR3 nucleotides read TGTGCCAGCAGCTTCGGAATAGGGACCCAGTACTTC. Protein sequence: CASSFGIGTQYF. The genes are TRBV7-2 and TRBJ2-5, with D unclear. V was pared by 3 bases and J by 7 bases, with 9 bases between. The CDR3 is 12 amino acids. Per germline, CDR1 SGHTA and CDR2 FQGNSA.

V gene TRBV5-6 combines with J gene TRBJ2-3; unclear D gene. CDR3 length equals 15 residues. Trimming removed 1 base from V and 4 bases from J, with 13 bases in between. Germline CDR1 and CDR2: SGHDT and YYEEEE. The DNA of the CDR3 is TGTGCCAGCAGCTTGTTCGGCCTCCCCCCAGATACGCAGTATTTT. It yields the protein CASSLFGLPPDTQYF.

On this clone itself: This specimen includes other DNA sequences encoding the same CDR3. CDR3 nucleotide sequence: TGCGCCAGCAGCTTGGGTGTGAACACTGAAGCTTTCTTT. Encoded protein: CASSLGVNTEAFF. V usage is TRBV5-1 and J usage is TRBJ1-1; D is ambiguous. V was clipped by 0 bases and J by 0 bases, with 3 bases between them. CDR1 is SGHRS and CDR2 is YFSETQ in the germline V gene. The CDR3 extends over 13 amino acids.